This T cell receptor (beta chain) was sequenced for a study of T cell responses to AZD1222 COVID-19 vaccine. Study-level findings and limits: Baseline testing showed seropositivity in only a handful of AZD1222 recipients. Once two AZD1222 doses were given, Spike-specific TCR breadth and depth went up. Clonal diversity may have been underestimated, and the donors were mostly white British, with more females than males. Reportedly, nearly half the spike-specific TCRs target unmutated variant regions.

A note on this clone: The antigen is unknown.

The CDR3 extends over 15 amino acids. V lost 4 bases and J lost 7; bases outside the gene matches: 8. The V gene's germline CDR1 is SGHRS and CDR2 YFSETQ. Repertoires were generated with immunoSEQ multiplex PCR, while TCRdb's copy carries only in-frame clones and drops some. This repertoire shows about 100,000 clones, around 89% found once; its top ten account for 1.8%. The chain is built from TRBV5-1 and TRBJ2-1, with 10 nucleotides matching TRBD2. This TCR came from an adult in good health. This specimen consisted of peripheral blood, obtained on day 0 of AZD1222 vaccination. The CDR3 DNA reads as TGCGCCAGCAGCCCTCTAGCGGGAGCTGTGAATGAGCAGTTCTTC. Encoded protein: CASSPLAGAVNEQFF.